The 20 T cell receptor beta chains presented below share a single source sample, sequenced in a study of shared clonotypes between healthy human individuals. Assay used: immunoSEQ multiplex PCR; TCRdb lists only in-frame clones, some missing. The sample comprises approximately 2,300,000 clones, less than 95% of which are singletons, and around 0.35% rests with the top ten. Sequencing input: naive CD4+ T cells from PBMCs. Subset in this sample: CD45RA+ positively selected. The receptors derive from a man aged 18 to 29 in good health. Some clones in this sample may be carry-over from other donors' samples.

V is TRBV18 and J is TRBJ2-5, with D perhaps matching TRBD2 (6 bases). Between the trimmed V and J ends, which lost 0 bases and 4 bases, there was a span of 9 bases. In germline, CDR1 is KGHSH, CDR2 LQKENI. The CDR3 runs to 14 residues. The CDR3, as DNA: TGTGCCAGCTCACCACCGGAGGGGCCAGAGACCCAGTACTTC. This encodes CASSPPEGPETQYF.

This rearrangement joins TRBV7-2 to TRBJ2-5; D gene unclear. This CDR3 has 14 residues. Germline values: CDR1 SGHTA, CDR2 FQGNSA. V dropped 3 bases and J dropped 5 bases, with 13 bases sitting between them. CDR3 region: CASSLSGIGETQYF. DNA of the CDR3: TGTGCCAGCAGCTTGTCTGGTATCGGGGAGACCCAGTACTTC.

In DNA form, the CDR3 reads TGTGCCAGCAGCCCCCGTGCTAGCGGGAGGGCGATAGACACCGGGGAGCTGTTTTTT. Protein sequence: CASSPRASGRAIDTGELFF. The chain uses TRBV9 and TRBJ2-2; TRBD2 agrees at 12 bases. V dropped 4 bases and J dropped 3; count of bases not matched to a gene: 13. CDR1 and CDR2 (germline): SGDLS, YYNGEE. This CDR3 contains 19 residues.

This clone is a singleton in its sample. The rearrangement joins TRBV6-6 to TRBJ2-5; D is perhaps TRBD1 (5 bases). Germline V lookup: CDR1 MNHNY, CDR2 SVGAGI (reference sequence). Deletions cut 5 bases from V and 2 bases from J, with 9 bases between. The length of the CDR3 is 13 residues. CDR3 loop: CASSPTVQETQYF. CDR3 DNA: TGTGCCAGCAGTCCGACAGTACAAGAGACCCAGTACTTC.

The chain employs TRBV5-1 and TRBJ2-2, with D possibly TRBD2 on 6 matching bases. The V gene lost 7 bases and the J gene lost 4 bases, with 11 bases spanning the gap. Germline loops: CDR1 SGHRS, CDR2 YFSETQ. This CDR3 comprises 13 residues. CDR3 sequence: CASAEGPTGELFF. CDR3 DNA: TGCGCCAGCGCGGAGGGCCCCACCGGGGAGCTGTTTTTT.

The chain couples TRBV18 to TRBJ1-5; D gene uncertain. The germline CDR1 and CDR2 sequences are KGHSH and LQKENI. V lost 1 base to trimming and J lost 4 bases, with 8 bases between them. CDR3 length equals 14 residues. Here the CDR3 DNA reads TGTGCCAGCTCACCACTATGGACTAATCAGCCCCAGCATTTT. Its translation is CASSPLWTNQPQHF.

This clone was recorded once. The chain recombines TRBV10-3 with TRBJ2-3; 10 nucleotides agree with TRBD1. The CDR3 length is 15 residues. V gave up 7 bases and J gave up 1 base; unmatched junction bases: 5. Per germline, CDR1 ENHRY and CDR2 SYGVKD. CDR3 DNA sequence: TGTGCCATCACCCCGACAGGGGGCGGCACAGATACGCAGTATTTT. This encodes CAITPTGGGTDTQYF.

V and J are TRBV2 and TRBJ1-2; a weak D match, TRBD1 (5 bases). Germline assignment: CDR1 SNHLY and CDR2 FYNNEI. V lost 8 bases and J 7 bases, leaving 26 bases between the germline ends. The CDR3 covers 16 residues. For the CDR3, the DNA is TGTGCCAGCTATTCAGGGCCGGGACGGCTCGGTGGTGGCTACACCTTC. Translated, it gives CASYSGPGRLGGGYTF.

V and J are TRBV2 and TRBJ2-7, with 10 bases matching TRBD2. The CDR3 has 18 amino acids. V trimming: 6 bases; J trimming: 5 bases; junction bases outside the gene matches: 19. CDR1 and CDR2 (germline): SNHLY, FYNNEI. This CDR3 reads CASRGGTSGVRGPHEQYF. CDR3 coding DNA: TGTGCCAGCAGGGGGGGAACTAGCGGGGTCAGAGGCCCCCACGAGCAGTACTTC.

CDR3 nucleotide sequence: TGTGCCAGCAGTGAAACCTCCAGCGAGACCCAGTACTTC. Translating gives CASSETSSETQYF. The V gene is TRBV6-4, the J gene TRBJ2-5; D is unresolved. The CDR3 totals 13 residues. Germline V gene lookup returns CDR1 MRHNA and CDR2 SNTAGT. V lost 3 bases and J lost 5, with 10 bases in between.

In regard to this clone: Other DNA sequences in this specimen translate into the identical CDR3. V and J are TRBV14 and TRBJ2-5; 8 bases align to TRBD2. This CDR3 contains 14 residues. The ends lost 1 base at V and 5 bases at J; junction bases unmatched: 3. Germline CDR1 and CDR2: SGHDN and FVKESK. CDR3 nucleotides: TGTGCCAGCAGCCAAGGTGCGGGAGGTGAGACCCAGTACTTC. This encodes CASSQGAGGETQYF.

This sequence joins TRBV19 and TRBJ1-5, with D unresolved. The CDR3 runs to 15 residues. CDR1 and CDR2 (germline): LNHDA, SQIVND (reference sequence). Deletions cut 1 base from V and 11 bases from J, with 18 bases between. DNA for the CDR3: TGTGCCAGTAGTATAGGCGGACTTTTTAGTCAAGCCCAGCATTTT. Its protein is CASSIGGLFSQAQHF.

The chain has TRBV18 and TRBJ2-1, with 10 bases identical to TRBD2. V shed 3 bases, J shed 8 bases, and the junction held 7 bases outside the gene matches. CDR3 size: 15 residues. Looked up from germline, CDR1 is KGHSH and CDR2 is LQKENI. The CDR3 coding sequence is TGTGCCAGCTCACCTCAGCGGGAGGGTGGCGATGAGCAGTTCTTC. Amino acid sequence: CASSPQREGGDEQFF. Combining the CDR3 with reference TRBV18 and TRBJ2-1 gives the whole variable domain NAGVMQNPRHLVRRRGQEARLRCSPMKGHSHVYWYRQLPEEGLKFMVYLQKENIIDESGMPKERFSAEFPKEGPSILRIQQVVRGDSAAYFCASSPQREGGDEQFFGPGTRLTVL.

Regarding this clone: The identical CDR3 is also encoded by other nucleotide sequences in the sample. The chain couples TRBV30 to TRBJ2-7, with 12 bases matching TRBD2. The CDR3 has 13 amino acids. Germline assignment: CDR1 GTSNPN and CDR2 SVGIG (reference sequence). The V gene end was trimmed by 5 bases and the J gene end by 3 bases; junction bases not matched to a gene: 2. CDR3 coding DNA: TGTGCCTGGCGACTAGCGGGGGTCTACGAGCAGTACTTC. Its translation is CAWRLAGVYEQYF. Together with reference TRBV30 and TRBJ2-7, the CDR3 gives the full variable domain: SQTIHQWPATLVQPVGSPLSLECTVEGTSNPNLYWYRQAAGRGLQLLFYSVGIGQISSEVPQNLSASRPQDRQFILSSKKLLLSDSGFYLCAWRLAGVYEQYFGPGTRLTVT.

The CDR3, as DNA: TGTGCCAGTAGTAGGGACAGGCCCAATGAGCAGTTCTTC. Protein product: CASSRDRPNEQFF. This chain links TRBV19 with TRBJ2-1, with 8 nucleotides matching TRBD1. Looked up from germline, CDR1 is LNHDA and CDR2 is SQIVND (reference sequence). V was clipped by 4 bases and J by 6 bases; unmatched bases: 2. This CDR3 contains 13 residues.

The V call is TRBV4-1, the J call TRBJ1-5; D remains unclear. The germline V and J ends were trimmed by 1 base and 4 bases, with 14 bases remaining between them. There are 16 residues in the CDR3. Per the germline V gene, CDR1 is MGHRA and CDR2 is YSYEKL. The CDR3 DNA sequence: TGCGCCAGCAGCCAAGGGCAATCCGGAGCTAATCAGCCCCAGCATTTT. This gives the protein CASSQGQSGANQPQHF.

The CDR3 region has the DNA TGTGCCAGCCGGAACAGGAGGACGAACACCGGGGAGCTGTTTTTT. Its protein product is CASRNRRTNTGELFF. The genes are TRBV6-1 and TRBJ2-2; perhaps D is TRBD1 or TRBD2 (5 bases each). The CDR3 is 15 amino acids. Germline CDR1 MNHNS, CDR2 SASEGT. Trimming removed 8 bases at V and 0 bases at J, with 13 bases between.

As DNA, the CDR3 is TGTGCCAGCTCACCACGAATACTGACGGCAGGGGCCTACGAGCAGTACTTC. Protein product: CASSPRILTAGAYEQYF. This chain joins TRBV18 and TRBJ2-7; D possibly corresponds to TRBD1 (6 bases). V was cut by 1 base and J by 2 bases, with 18 bases left in between. Germline V gives CDR1 KGHSH, CDR2 LQKENI. There are 17 residues in the CDR3.

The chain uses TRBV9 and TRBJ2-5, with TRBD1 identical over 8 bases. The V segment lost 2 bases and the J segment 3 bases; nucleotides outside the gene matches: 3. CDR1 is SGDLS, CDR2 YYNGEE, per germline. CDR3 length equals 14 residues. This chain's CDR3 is CASSVQGAEETQYF. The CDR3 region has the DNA TGTGCCAGCAGCGTTCAGGGGGCGGAAGAGACCCAGTACTTC.

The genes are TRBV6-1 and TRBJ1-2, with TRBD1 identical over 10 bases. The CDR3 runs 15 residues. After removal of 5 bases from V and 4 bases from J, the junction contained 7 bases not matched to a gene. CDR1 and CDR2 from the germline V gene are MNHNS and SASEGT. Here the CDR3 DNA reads TGTGCCAGCAGTATAAGGACAGGGGGACCCTATGGCTACACCTTC. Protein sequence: CASSIRTGGPYGYTF.